This T cell receptor beta chain was retrieved from a study of blood T cell repertoires in COVID-19. About the research overall: Collection of acute and convalescent COVID-19 samples took place in the United States, Italy and Spain. In each case, the material was cDNA or gDNA derived from T cells, B-cell-depleted T cells, or PBMCs.

Repertoires were generated with immunoSEQ multiplex PCR, while TCRdb's copy carries only in-frame clones and drops some. The sample lists about 130,000 clones; about 89% were seen once. The CDR3 length is 15 residues. What was sequenced was peripheral blood. This chain joins TRBV21-1 and TRBJ1-2; the DNA was not compared with TRBD1, the D call given in the table. TRBV21-1 is flagged as a pseudogene. The receptor was isolated from a woman between 65 and 79 years old with COVID-19, enrolled during active disease. The CDR3 spells CASSTWTGSNYGYTF. Written as DNA, the CDR3 is TGTGCCAGCAGCACCTGGACAGGTTCTAACTATGGCTACACCTTC.